These 15 T cell receptor beta chains originate from one sample sequenced in a study of blood T cells in healthy people across ages. The use of a sample-barcoded 5' primer and a J-beta primer mix characterized a second PCR of roughly 7 to 11 cycles. TCRdb re-analysed the 5' RACE reads in MiXCR, keeping a single row per CDR3 protein. The data hold 1.5 million to 2 million distinct CDR3 sequences, with less than 50% observed a single time. Sequences were obtained from blood. These receptors were collected from a woman in her thirties or forties in good health.

There are many counts of this clonotype. V and J are TRBV29-1 and TRBJ2-3, with a tentative D call TRBD1 (5 bases). The CDR3 spans 12 residues. The ends were cut back, 6 bases at V and 2 bases at J, with 9 bases in the middle. Germline V gene sequence: CDR1 SQVTM, CDR2 ANQGSEA. The CDR3 DNA reads TGCAGCGTCTCGGACAACACAGATACGCAGTATTTT. Encoded protein: CSVSDNTDTQYF.

The chain links TRBV24-1 to TRBJ2-5; 10 bases are shared with TRBD2. The CDR3 runs 16 residues. Germline V gene data show CDR1 as KGHDR and CDR2 as SFDVKD. V shed 3 bases and J 11 bases; nucleotides not matched to a gene: 14. DNA for the CDR3: TGTGCCACCAGTGATGATAGCGGGGGGCTCTACAATGAGCAGTACTTC. Translating it yields CATSDDSGGLYNEQYF.

The chain recombines TRBV2 with TRBJ2-7; TRBD1 aligns across 7 bases. Judging by the DNA end, TRBJ2-5 fits better; the J call may be wrong. The CDR3 covers 13 residues. Germline CDR1 SNHLY, CDR2 FYNNEI. The CDR3 is CASPDREGETQYF. The CDR3 DNA follows: TGTGCCAGCCCCGACAGGGAAGGGGAGACCCAGTACTTC.

The chain uses TRBV7-2 and TRBJ2-5, with a possible D match to TRBD1 (6 bases). Germline-derived CDR1 and CDR2 are SGHTA and FQGNSA. Deletions cut 4 bases from V and 2 bases from J, with 14 bases between. The CDR3 sequence is 15 residues long. Here the CDR3 reads CASSSLGQSQETQYF. For the CDR3, the DNA is TGTGCCAGCAGCTCCTTAGGACAGAGTCAAGAGACCCAGTACTTC.

The chain is built from TRBV7-9 and TRBJ2-3; D possibly uses TRBD1 or TRBD2 (5 bases each). V gave up 3 bases and J gave up 0 bases, with 13 bases separating them. The CDR3 is made up of 16 amino acids. In germline, CDR1 is SEHNR, CDR2 FQNEAQ (reference sequence). CDR3 residues: CASSFGAEPSTDTQYF. The CDR3 nucleotides read TGTGCCAGCAGCTTCGGGGCCGAACCTAGCACAGATACGCAGTATTTT.

The J gene is TRBJ2-3, the V gene TRBV4-3, with 9 bases that match TRBD2. CDR3 length equals 16 residues. Germline CDR1 reads LGHNA; CDR2 reads YSLEER. V dropped 4 bases and J dropped 11; count of bases not matched to a gene: 16. The CDR3 reads CASSLSGGRNMEGQYF. CDR3 coding DNA: TGCGCCAGCAGCCTTAGCGGGGGTCGAAATATGGAGGGGCAGTATTTT.

The chain is built from TRBV6-1 and TRBJ1-5; D remains unclear. There are 15 residues in the CDR3. In germline, CDR1 is MNHNS, CDR2 SASEGT. Deletions cut 0 bases from V and 2 bases from J, with 8 bases between. The CDR3 DNA reads TGTGCCAGCAGTGAAGCCGTGGCAGGCAATCAGCCCCAGCATTTT. Its protein product is CASSEAVAGNQPQHF.

CDR3 loop: CASSYAGIALTRTDTQYF. The CDR3 coding sequence is TGTGCCAGCAGTTACGCAGGGATCGCCCTGACTCGCACAGATACGCAGTATTTT. The gene calls are TRBV6-5 and TRBJ2-3; tentative D call: TRBD1 (5 bases). The CDR3 contains 18 residues. Trimming took 2 bases from V and 1 from J, leaving 19 bases between them. Germline CDR1 and CDR2: MNHEY and SVGAGI.

The chain employs TRBV20-1 and TRBJ2-3; 9 nucleotides match TRBD2. Germline trimming cut 0 bases from V and 5 bases from J; bases unmatched to any gene: 9. This CDR3 has 16 residues. Germline V gene lookup returns CDR1 DFQATT and CDR2 SNEGSKA (reference sequence). The CDR3 DNA follows: TGCAGTGCTAGAGATTCGGCGGGGGGGCGAGTAGATACGCAGTATTTT. Its protein product is CSARDSAGGRVDTQYF.

CDR3 residues: CASSLVSTANTYKQYF. CDR3 coding DNA: TGTGCCAGCAGCTTAGTATCGACGGCAAACACCTACAAGCAGTACTTC. V and J are TRBV7-2 and TRBJ2-5; no clear D gene. Per germline, CDR1 SGHTA and CDR2 FQGNSA. The CDR3 is 16 residues long. The V gene lost 1 base and the J gene lost 11 bases, with 23 bases spanning the gap.

In this sample, this clonotype turned up many times. The genes are TRBV29-1 and TRBJ2-7, with 14 bases lining up with TRBD2. V gave up 6 bases and J gave up 9 bases; unmatched junction bases: 4. In germline, CDR1 is SQVTM, CDR2 ANQGSEA. The CDR3 runs 12 residues. CDR3 bases: TGCAGCGTGACTAGCGGGGGGGCCACGCAGTACTTC. Encoded protein: CSVTSGGATQYF.

The rearrangement joins TRBV20-1 to TRBJ1-5; possible D gene TRBD1, 5 bases. The V gene lost 0 bases and the J gene lost 3 bases, with 12 bases spanning the gap. This CDR3 region has 15 residues. CDR1 DFQATT and CDR2 SNEGSKA come from the germline V gene (reference sequence). Written as DNA, the CDR3 is TGCAGTGCTAGAGATAGGGGTGCCCTCAATCAGCCCCAGCATTTT. Protein sequence: CSARDRGALNQPQHF.

This clonotype has only a few counts. V usage is TRBV2 and J usage is TRBJ2-5; unclear D gene. Germline CDR1 and CDR2: SNHLY and FYNNEI. V lost 2 bases and J 4 bases, leaving 11 bases between the germline ends. The CDR3 covers 14 residues. In DNA, the CDR3 is TGTGCCAGCAGTGAAAAGCGATCCAGAGAGACCCAGTACTTC. Residues: CASSEKRSRETQYF.

The rearrangement links TRBV4-3 to TRBJ1-2, with TRBD1 identical over 7 bases. This CDR3 is 16 amino acids long. Germline assignment: CDR1 LGHNA and CDR2 YSLEER. The V segment lost 0 bases and the J segment 4 bases; nucleotides outside the gene matches: 8. The CDR3 nucleotides read TGCGCCAGCAGCCAAGACCCGGGACAGCTCCTCTATGGCTACACCTTC. It translates to CASSQDPGQLLYGYTF.

The chain is built from TRBV7-9 and TRBJ2-5, with 7 bases that match TRBD1. Germline CDR1 reads SEHNR; CDR2 reads FQNEAQ (reference sequence). The CDR3 is made up of 15 amino acids. Losses at the gene ends were 7 bases for V and 6 bases for J; bases not matched to a gene: 14. CDR3 DNA sequence: TGTGCCAGCACCCAAGACAGGGAGATCGCGCAGACCCAGTACTTC. Its translation is CASTQDREIAQTQYF.